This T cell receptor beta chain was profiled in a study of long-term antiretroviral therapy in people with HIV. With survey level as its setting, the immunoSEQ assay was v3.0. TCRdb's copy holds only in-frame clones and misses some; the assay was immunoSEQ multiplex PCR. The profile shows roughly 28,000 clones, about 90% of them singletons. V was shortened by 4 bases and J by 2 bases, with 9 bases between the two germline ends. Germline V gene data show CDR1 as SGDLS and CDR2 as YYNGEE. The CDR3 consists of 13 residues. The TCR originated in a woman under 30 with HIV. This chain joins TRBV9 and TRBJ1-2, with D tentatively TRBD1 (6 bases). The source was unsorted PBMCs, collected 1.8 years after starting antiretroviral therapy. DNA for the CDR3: TGTGCCAGCAGCTCCACAGGGAACTATGGCTACACCTTC. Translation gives CASSSTGNYGYTF.